This T cell receptor beta chain emerged from a study of CD8+ T cells in alopecia areata. Study-level background: Twice a day, 5 to 10 mg of oral tofacitinib was administered to treated patients.

In each case, RNA was isolated and then reverse transcribed into cDNA as the sequencing template. The table came from immunoSEQ multiplex PCR; TCRdb's copy has only in-frame clones and leaves some out. The sample lists 140,000 or so clones; approximately 50% were seen once. The ends were cut back, 5 bases at V and 2 bases at J, with 17 bases in the middle. Germline V gene lookup returns CDR1 SGHTA and CDR2 FQGNSA. The CDR3 loop spans 16 amino acids. Using a FACSAria, the CD4+ and CD8+ T cells were sorted from the PBMCs. The V call is TRBV7-2, the J call TRBJ2-3, with D possibly being TRBD1 (6 bases). The specimen comprised CD4+ T cells sorted from blood, sampled at week 0. The source is a human donor with alopecia areata. CDR3 DNA: TGTGCCAGCAGCCCTGGGACACCAAGGCCCACAGATACGCAGTATTTT. It codes for CASSPGTPRPTDTQYF.